The T cell receptor (beta chain) under discussion was sequenced for a study of Ad26.COV2.S vaccination and SARS-CoV-2 variants. The overall study: Administration of Ad26.COV2.S was intramuscular, either once or twice 56 days apart.

For this clone: The sample has other DNA sequences that encode this CDR3 too.

There are 15 residues in the CDR3. CDR1 is MNHEY and CDR2 is SMNVEV in the germline V gene (reference sequence). Unmatched junction bases numbered 9, after V lost 7 bases and J lost 7 bases. The data were produced by immunoSEQ multiplex PCR, yet TCRdb's version contains in-frame clones alone and is incomplete. The sample has hundreds of thousands of clones; around 90% are singletons. Treatment defined: some 19 received Ad26.COV2.S at low or high dose, single or two shots; roughly five received placebo; per-sample allocation not given. Samples analyzed were those drawn on day 63 after the first vaccine or placebo injection. It was an adult aged 18-55 years in Boston who was the donor.

The sample was peripheral blood, taken in a trial of Ad26.COV2.S vaccine versus placebo. This TCR came from a person between 18 and 60 years old who received the Ad26.COV2.S COVID-19 vaccine or a placebo. This chain connects TRBV27 to TRBJ1-6; 8 nucleotides line up with TRBD1. This chain's CDR3 is CASKPWTGPNSPLHF. The CDR3 nucleotides are TGTGCCAGCAAGCCCTGGACAGGGCCAAATTCACCCCTCCACTTT.